A single sample is the source of the 32 T cell receptor beta chains below, sequenced in a study of T cell responses to AZD1222 COVID-19 vaccine. Only in-frame clones appear in the TCRdb table, and some are missing; sequencing was by immunoSEQ multiplex PCR. The data show roughly 150,000 clones, over 75% seen once. The sequencing here drew on peripheral blood, taken on day 0 of AZD1222 vaccination. Source of these receptors: an adult in good health.

Of note for this clone: The junction does not match germline at one end; this may be a read error. The J gene is TRBJ2-7, the V gene TRBV7-7; 7 positions agree with TRBD1. The germline V gene has CDR1 SSHAT and CDR2 FNYEAQ (reference sequence). This CDR3 has 13 residues. CDR3 protein: CASSTDRAGEQYF. CDR3 in DNA: TGTGCTAGCAGTACAGACAGGGCAGGCGAGCAGTACTTC.

The genes are TRBV5-8 and TRBJ1-5; D is undetermined. Per germline, CDR1 SGHTS and CDR2 YDEGEE. The CDR3 is 15 residues long. Trimming shortened V by 0 bases and J by 4 bases, and 11 bases separated the two germline ends. CDR3 coding DNA: TGTGCCAGCAGCTTGGGGGTGCATGGGAATCAGCCCCAGCATTTT. Translation: CASSLGVHGNQPQHF.

The chain is built from TRBV11-3 and TRBJ1-1; D might be TRBD1 (6 bases). The CDR3 is made up of 12 amino acids. V was cut by 5 bases and J by 11 bases, with 15 bases left in between. Germline V lookup: CDR1 SGHNT, CDR2 YENEEA. In DNA form, the CDR3 reads TGTGCCAGCAGCAACAGGGCCGGGGTGGCTTTCTTT. It encodes CASSNRAGVAFF.

V gene TRBV2 combines with J gene TRBJ2-1; D is possibly TRBD1 (6 bases). The germline V and J ends were trimmed by 2 bases and 9 bases, with 11 bases remaining between them. The CDR3 loop spans 13 amino acids. Looked up from germline, CDR1 is SNHLY and CDR2 is FYNNEI. The CDR3 protein is CASSEYREAEQFF. The CDR3 DNA sequence: TGTGCCAGCAGTGAATACAGGGAAGCTGAGCAGTTCTTC.

The CDR3 sequence is CASSQETGGIGELFF. Written as DNA, the CDR3 is TGTGCCAGCAGCCAAGAGACAGGGGGGATCGGGGAGCTGTTTTTT. The chain combines TRBV4-2 with TRBJ2-2; 9 bases map to TRBD1. The V gene end was trimmed by 0 bases and the J gene end by 7 bases; junction bases not matched to a gene: 3. CDR3 length equals 15 residues. Germline values: CDR1 LGHNA, CDR2 YNFKEQ.

The chain uses TRBV6-5 and TRBJ2-7; D could derive from TRBD1 or TRBD2 (7 bases each). The CDR3 covers 14 residues. The germline V gene encodes CDR1 MNHEY and CDR2 SVGAGI. Trimming pared 11 bases from V and 3 bases from J, leaving 20 bases between. CDR3 nucleotides: TGTGCCCCCAGGGGGGGCAGGCCCTACTACGAGCAGTACGTC. Translating it yields CAPRGGRPYYEQYV.

The chain uses TRBV18 and TRBJ1-3; no clear D. Germline-derived CDR1 and CDR2 are KGHSH and LQKENI. The CDR3 has 16 amino acids. V dropped 3 bases and J dropped 0 bases, with 12 bases sitting between them. In nucleotides, the CDR3 is TGTGCCAGCTCACCTCCCGAAAGATTCTCTGGAAACACCATATATTTT. The encoded protein is CASSPPERFSGNTIYF.

V and J are TRBV9 and TRBJ1-2; D may be TRBD1 (5 bases). The CDR3 totals 17 residues. Trimming pared 0 bases from V and 6 bases from J, leaving 21 bases between. The germline CDR1 and CDR2 sequences are SGDLS and YYNGEE. Written as DNA, the CDR3 is TGTGCCAGCAGCGTAGACTGGACGACTGGGGGAGGCCATGGCTACACCTTC. This translates into CASSVDWTTGGGHGYTF.

J is TRBJ2-7 and V is TRBV4-2; 11 bases align to TRBD1. V gave up 4 bases and J gave up 7 bases; unmatched junction bases: 6. The CDR3 runs 14 residues. Germline assignment: CDR1 LGHNA and CDR2 YNFKEQ. The CDR3 region has the DNA TGTGCCAGCAGCCCCGGACAGGGGGCGGAAGAGCAGTACTTC. Its translation: CASSPGQGAEEQYF.

The V gene is TRBV3-1 (or the pseudogene TRBV3-2), the J gene TRBJ2-7, with TRBD2 identical over 9 bases. The CDR3 loop spans 14 amino acids. V shed 9 bases and J 6 bases; nucleotides not matched to a gene: 12. Germline-derived CDR1 and CDR2 are LGHDT and YNNKEL (reference sequence). CDR3 nucleotides: TGTGCCAGTTCCCCTCCGGGACTAGCCCTCGAGCAGTACTTC. It specifies CASSPPGLALEQYF.

This sequence joins TRBV3-1 (or the pseudogene TRBV3-2) and TRBJ2-2, with D perhaps matching TRBD2 (5 bases). Looked up from germline, CDR1 is LGHDT and CDR2 is YNNKEL (reference sequence). The length of the CDR3 is 15 residues. The germline V and J ends were trimmed by 0 bases and 8 bases, with 13 bases remaining between them. The CDR3 DNA sequence: TGTGCCAGCAGCCAAGATAGCGAGGTCTGGGGGGAGCTGTTTTTT. Amino acids: CASSQDSEVWGELFF.

J is TRBJ2-3 and V is TRBV3-1 (or the pseudogene TRBV3-2); D possibly matches TRBD1 or TRBD2 (5 bases each). The CDR3 contains 14 residues. Germline V lookup: CDR1 LGHDT, CDR2 YNNKEL (reference sequence). Between the trimmed V and J ends, which lost 3 bases and 6 bases, there was a span of 13 bases. Written as DNA, the CDR3 is TGTGCCAGCAGCCACCGCGAGGGGATTGATACGCAGTATTTT. Amino acids: CASSHREGIDTQYF.

The chain links TRBV21-1 to TRBJ2-1. TRBV21-1 is classified as a pseudogene. This CDR3 has 20 residues. CDR3 sequence: CASSKRTVNPDTLLYNEQFF. The CDR3 DNA follows: TGTGCCAGCAGCAAACGGACGGTTAACCCCGACACCCTTCTCTACAATGAGCAGTTCTTC.

In this sample, this clone turned up once. The chain joins TRBV5-4 to TRBJ2-3; 8 bases map to TRBD1. Per the germline V gene, CDR1 is SGHNT and CDR2 is YYREEE (reference sequence). J lost 6 bases, V lost 4 bases, and 10 bases had no gene match. The CDR3 length is 15 residues. CDR3 sequence reads: CASSPGQGSEDTQYF. The CDR3, as DNA: TGTGCCAGCAGCCCCGGACAGGGCTCGGAGGATACGCAGTATTTT.

In its sample, this clone was seen once. This chain connects TRBV7-9 to TRBJ2-7; tentatively, D is TRBD1 or TRBD2 (6 bases each). The ends were cut back, 1 base at V and 7 bases at J, with 14 bases in the middle. The CDR3 totals 14 residues. The germline V gene has CDR1 SEHNR and CDR2 FQNEAQ (reference sequence). CDR3 bases: TGTGCCAGCAGCTTAGGGTCCCAAGGGGGGGAGCAGTACGTC. Protein: CASSLGSQGGEQYV.

The genes are TRBV20-1 and TRBJ1-6, with D perhaps matching TRBD1 (6 bases). CDR3 length equals 17 residues. CDR1 DFQATT and CDR2 SNEGSKA come from the germline V gene (reference sequence). V lost 3 bases and J lost 6, with 21 bases in between. The CDR3 DNA reads TGCAGTGCTAGTAACCAGGACAGTAGAACCTTTAATTCACCCCTCCACTTT. It encodes CSASNQDSRTFNSPLHF.

This chain joins TRBV27 and TRBJ2-6; TRBD1 is a possible D gene (6 bases). The CDR3 covers 16 residues. The V gene's germline CDR1 is MNHEY and CDR2 SMNVEV (reference sequence). V lost 2 bases and J 0 bases, leaving 8 bases between the germline ends. Here the CDR3 reads CASSLTGYSGANVLTF. In nucleotides, the CDR3 is TGTGCCAGCAGTTTAACAGGGTACTCTGGGGCCAACGTCCTGACTTTC.

The V gene is TRBV7-9, the J gene TRBJ2-3; 8 bases fit TRBD2. The CDR3 length is 16 residues. Trimming removed 5 bases from V and 2 bases from J; junction bases left unmatched: 9. Germline loops: CDR1 SEHNR, CDR2 FQNEAQ (reference sequence). Here the CDR3 DNA reads TGTGCCAGCAGCCAAAGTTCGGGGGGGAACACAGATACGCAGTATTTT. This codes for CASSQSSGGNTDTQYF.

This clone was seen a single time. The V and J genes are TRBV6-4 and TRBJ1-6; a weak D match, TRBD1 (5 bases). This CDR3 has 14 amino acids. The V end was cut by 2 bases, the J end by 5 bases, with 7 bases between. Germline V gene lookup returns CDR1 MRHNA and CDR2 SNTAGT. The CDR3 loop is CASSDGGNNSPLHF. The CDR3 DNA sequence: TGTGCCAGCAGTGACGGGGGGAATAATTCACCCCTCCACTTT.

The genes are TRBV4-1 and TRBJ2-7; D gene ambiguous. With 0 bases removed from V and 4 bases from J, the gap between germline ends came to 7 bases. Germline-derived CDR1 and CDR2 are MGHRA and YSYEKL. This CDR3 has 13 amino acids. In nucleotides, the CDR3 is TGCGCCAGCAGCCAAGAGTCGACATACGAGCAGTACGTC. This translates into CASSQESTYEQYV.

The chain is built from TRBV7-9 and TRBJ1-1; possible D gene TRBD1, 6 bases. In germline, CDR1 is SEHNR, CDR2 FQNEAQ (reference sequence). The CDR3 consists of 11 residues. CDR3 loop: CVPGQRTEAFF. The CDR3 DNA is TGTGTTCCGGGACAACGCACTGAAGCTTTCTTT.

The chain employs TRBV2 and TRBJ2-3, with TRBD2 matching over 7 bases. This CDR3 comprises 16 residues. Looked up from germline, CDR1 is SNHLY and CDR2 is FYNNEI. V was pared by 9 bases and J by 0 bases, with 12 bases of the junction left unmatched. The CDR3 region has the DNA TGTGCCAGTTCTACCCCCACTAGCGAGAGCACAGATACGCAGTATTTT. Translated: CASSTPTSESTDTQYF.

The CDR3 here is CASRNREPTDTQYF. CDR3 bases: TGTGCCAGCAGAAACAGGGAGCCCACAGATACGCAGTATTTT. V usage is TRBV2 and J usage is TRBJ2-3; tentative D call: TRBD1 (6 bases). The CDR3 length is 14 residues. V was pared by 6 bases and J by 2 bases, with 12 bases between. The V gene's germline CDR1 is SNHLY and CDR2 FYNNEI.

The rearrangement uses TRBV4-2 and TRBJ1-4, with D perhaps TRBD1 (6 bases). The CDR3 is 15 residues long. CDR1 LGHNA and CDR2 YNFKEQ come from the germline V gene. V lost 2 bases to trimming and J lost 8 bases, with 15 bases between them. The CDR3 nucleotides read TGTGCCAGCAGCCAAAGGGGGACTCCTCAAGAAAAACTGTTTTTT. Encoded protein: CASSQRGTPQEKLFF.

The gene calls are TRBV19 and TRBJ1-5, with D maybe TRBD1 (5 bases). Germline V lookup: CDR1 LNHDA, CDR2 SQIVND (reference sequence). CDR3 size: 18 residues. The germline V and J ends were trimmed by 6 bases and 0 bases, with 21 bases remaining between them. The CDR3: CASSFRDPKDHSNQPQHF. DNA for the CDR3: TGTGCCAGTAGCTTCCGGGACCCCAAAGACCATAGCAATCAGCCCCAGCATTTT.

V usage is TRBV13 and J usage is TRBJ2-3, with a possible D match to TRBD1 (6 bases). With 2 bases removed from V and 1 base from J, the gap between germline ends came to 19 bases. The CDR3 totals 18 residues. The germline gives CDR1 PRHDT, CDR2 FYEKMQ (reference sequence). CDR3 protein: CASSLRDTEPLGTDTQYF. The CDR3 coding sequence is TGTGCCAGCAGCTTAAGGGACACCGAGCCGTTGGGCACAGATACGCAGTATTTT.

This chain joins TRBV7-2 and TRBJ2-2, with D hard to call. The germline V and J ends were trimmed by 2 bases and 4 bases, with 5 bases remaining between them. The CDR3 runs to 13 residues. The germline V gene encodes CDR1 SGHTA and CDR2 FQGNSA. DNA for the CDR3: TGTGCCAGCAGCTTACGTTTCACCGGGGAGCTGTTTTTT. It is translated as CASSLRFTGELFF.

V is TRBV18 and J is TRBJ1-2, with no clear D. This CDR3 contains 16 residues. The V end was cut by 3 bases, the J end by 0 bases, with 14 bases between. The germline gives CDR1 KGHSH, CDR2 LQKENI. The CDR3 nucleotides are TGTGCCAGCTCACCGGAAAAAGGGCAGCCTAACTATGGCTACACCTTC. Its translation is CASSPEKGQPNYGYTF.

V usage is TRBV9 and J usage is TRBJ2-7; no clear D. Germline CDR1 SGDLS, CDR2 YYNGEE. V was cut by 4 bases and J by 2 bases, with 19 bases left in between. CDR3 length equals 16 residues. In DNA, the CDR3 is TGTGCCAGCAGCCCAGGACGGCTTTCACCACCCTACGAGCAGTACTTC. Residues: CASSPGRLSPPYEQYF.

The J gene is TRBJ2-5, the V gene TRBV7-2; D may be TRBD2 (5 bases). Looked up from germline, CDR1 is SGHTA and CDR2 is FQGNSA. Trimming took off 5 bases at V and 4 bases at J, with 20 bases between the two ends. This CDR3 contains 16 residues. The CDR3, as DNA: TGTGCCAGCAGCGAAGACGGTGGTAGGAGCGGAGAGACCCAGTACTTC. It encodes CASSEDGGRSGETQYF.

This chain uses TRBV13 with TRBJ2-3; D remains ambiguous. V was cut by 5 bases and J by 0 bases, with 9 bases left in between. The CDR3 loop spans 14 amino acids. Germline values: CDR1 PRHDT, CDR2 FYEKMQ (reference sequence). The CDR3 loop reads CASSPADSTDTQYF. CDR3 bases: TGTGCCAGCAGCCCGGCGGATAGCACAGATACGCAGTATTTT.

The gene calls are TRBV13 and TRBJ2-1; no firm D call. V was shortened by 5 bases and J by 6 bases, with 11 bases between the two germline ends. The CDR3 has 13 amino acids. Per the germline V gene, CDR1 is PRHDT and CDR2 is FYEKMQ (reference sequence). The CDR3 loop reads CASSQSTGNEQFF. The CDR3 nucleotides are TGTGCCAGCAGCCAATCGACGGGCAATGAGCAGTTCTTC.